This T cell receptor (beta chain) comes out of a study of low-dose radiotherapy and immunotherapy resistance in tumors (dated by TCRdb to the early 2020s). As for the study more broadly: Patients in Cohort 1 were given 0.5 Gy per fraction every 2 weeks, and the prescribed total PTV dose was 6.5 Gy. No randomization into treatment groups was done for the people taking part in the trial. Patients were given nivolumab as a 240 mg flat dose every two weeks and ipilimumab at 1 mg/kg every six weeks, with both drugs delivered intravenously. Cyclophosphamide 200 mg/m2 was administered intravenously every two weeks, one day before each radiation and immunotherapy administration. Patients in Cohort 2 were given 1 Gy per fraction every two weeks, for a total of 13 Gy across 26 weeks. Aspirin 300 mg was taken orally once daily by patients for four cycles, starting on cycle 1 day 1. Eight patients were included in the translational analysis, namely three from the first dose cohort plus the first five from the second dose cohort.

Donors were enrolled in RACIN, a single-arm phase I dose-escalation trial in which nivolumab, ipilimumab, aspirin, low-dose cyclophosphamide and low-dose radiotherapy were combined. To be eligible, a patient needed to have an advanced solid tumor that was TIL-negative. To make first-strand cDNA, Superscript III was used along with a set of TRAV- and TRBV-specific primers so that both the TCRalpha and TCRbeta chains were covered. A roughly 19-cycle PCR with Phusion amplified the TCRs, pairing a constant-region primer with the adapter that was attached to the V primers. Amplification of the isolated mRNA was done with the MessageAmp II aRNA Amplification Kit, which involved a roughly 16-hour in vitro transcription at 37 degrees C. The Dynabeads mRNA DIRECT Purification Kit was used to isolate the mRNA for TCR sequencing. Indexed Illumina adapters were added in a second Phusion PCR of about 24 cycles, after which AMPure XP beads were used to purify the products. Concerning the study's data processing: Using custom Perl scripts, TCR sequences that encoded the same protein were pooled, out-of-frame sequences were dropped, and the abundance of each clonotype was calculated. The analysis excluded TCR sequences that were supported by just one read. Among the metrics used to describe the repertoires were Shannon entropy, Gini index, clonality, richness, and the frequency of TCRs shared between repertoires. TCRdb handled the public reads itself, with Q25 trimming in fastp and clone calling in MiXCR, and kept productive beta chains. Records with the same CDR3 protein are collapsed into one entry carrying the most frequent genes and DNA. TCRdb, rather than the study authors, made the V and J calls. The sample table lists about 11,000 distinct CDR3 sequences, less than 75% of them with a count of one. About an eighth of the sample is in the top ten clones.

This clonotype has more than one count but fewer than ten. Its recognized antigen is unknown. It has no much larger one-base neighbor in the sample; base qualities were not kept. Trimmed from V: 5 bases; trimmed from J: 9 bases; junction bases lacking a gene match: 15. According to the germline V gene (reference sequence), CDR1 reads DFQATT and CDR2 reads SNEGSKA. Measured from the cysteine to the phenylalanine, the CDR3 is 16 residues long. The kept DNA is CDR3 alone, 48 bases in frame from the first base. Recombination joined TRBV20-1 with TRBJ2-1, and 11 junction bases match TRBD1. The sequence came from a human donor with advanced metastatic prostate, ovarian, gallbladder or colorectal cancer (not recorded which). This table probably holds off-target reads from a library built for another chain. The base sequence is TGCAGTGCTGCCTCTCCCCAGGACAGGGGGCGAAGTGAGCAGTTCTTC. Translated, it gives CSAASPQDRGRSEQFF.